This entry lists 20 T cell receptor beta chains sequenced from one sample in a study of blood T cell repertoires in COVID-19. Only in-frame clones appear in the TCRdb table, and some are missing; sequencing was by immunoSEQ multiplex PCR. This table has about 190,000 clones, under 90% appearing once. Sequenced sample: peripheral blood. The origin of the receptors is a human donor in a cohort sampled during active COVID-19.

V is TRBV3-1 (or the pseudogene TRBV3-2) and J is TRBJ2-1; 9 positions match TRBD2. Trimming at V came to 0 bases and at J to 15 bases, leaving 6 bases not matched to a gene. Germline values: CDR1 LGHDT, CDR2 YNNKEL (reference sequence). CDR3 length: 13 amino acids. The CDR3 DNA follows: TGTGCCAGCAGCCAAGAAAATCAGGGACTAGCGTTCTTC. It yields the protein CASSQENQGLAFF.

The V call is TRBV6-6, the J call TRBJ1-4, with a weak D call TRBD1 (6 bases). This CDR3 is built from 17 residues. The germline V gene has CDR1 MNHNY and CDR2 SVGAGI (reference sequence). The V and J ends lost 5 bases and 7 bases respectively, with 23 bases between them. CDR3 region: CASSLGGSGAAAEKLFF. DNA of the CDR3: TGTGCCAGCAGTCTCGGGGGGTCAGGGGCGGCTGCTGAAAAACTGTTTTTT.

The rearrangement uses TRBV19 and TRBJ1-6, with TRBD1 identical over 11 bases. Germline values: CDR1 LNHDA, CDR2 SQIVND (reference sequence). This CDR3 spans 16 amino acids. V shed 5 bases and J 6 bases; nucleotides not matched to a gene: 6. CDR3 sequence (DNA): TGTGCCAGTAGTGTCTCCGGGACAGGGGGTAATTCACCCCTCCACTTT. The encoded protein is CASSVSGTGGNSPLHF.

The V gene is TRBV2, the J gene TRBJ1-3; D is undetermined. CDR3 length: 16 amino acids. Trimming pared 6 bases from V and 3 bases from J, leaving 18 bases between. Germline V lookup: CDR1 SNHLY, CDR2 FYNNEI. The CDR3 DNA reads TGTGCCAGCAGCAACGCGCCCCGGACTGTTGGAAACACCATATATTTT. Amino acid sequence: CASSNAPRTVGNTIYF.

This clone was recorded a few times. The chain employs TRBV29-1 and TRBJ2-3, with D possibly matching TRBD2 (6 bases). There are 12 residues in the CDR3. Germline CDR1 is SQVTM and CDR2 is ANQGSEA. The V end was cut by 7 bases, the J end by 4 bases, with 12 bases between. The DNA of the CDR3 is TGCAGCGGTTTTGGCGGGGCAGATACGCAGTATTTT. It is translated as CSGFGGADTQYF.

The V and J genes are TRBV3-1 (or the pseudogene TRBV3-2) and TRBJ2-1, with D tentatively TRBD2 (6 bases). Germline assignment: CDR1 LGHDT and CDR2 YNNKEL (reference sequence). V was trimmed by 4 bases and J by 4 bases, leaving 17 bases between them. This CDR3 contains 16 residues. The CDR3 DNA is TGTGCCAGCAGCCCAATAGGGAGGTCCGAATACAATGAGCAGTTCTTC. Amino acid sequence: CASSPIGRSEYNEQFF.

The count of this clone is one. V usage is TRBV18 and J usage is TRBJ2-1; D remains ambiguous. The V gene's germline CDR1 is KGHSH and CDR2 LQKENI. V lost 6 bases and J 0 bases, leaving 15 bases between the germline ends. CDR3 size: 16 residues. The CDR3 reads CASSAEIDSSYNEQFF. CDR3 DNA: TGTGCCAGCTCGGCGGAGATCGATAGCTCCTACAATGAGCAGTTCTTC.

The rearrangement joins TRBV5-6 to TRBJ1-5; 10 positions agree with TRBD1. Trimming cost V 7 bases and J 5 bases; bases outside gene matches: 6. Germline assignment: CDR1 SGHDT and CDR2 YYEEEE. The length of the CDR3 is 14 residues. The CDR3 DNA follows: TGTGCCAGCTCGGGACAGGGGAGGGATCAGCCCCAGCATTTT. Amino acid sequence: CASSGQGRDQPQHF.

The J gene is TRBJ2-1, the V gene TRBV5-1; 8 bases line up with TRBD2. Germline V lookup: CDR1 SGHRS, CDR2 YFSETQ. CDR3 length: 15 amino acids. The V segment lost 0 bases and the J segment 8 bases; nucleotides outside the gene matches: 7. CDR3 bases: TGCGCCAGCAGCTTGGAGGTCGGGAGGGCCCATGAGCAGTTCTTC. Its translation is CASSLEVGRAHEQFF.

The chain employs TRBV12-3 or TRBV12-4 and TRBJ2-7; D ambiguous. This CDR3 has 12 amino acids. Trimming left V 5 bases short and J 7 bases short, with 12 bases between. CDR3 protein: CASSRSPQEQYV. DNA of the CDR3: TGTGCCAGCAGTCGAAGTCCACAGGAGCAGTACGTC.

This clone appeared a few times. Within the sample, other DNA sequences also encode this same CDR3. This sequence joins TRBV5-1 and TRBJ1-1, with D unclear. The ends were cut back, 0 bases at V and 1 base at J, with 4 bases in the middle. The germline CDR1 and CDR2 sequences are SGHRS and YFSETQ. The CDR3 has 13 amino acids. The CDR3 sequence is CASSLGGNTEAFF. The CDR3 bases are TGCGCCAGCAGCTTGGGAGGGAACACTGAAGCTTTCTTT.

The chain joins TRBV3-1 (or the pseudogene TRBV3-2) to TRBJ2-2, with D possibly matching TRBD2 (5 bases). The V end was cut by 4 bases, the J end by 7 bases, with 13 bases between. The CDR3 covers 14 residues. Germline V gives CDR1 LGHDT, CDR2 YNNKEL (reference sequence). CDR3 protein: CASSLWTAGGELFF. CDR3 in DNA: TGTGCCAGCAGCCTCTGGACGGCGGGCGGGGAGCTGTTTTTT.

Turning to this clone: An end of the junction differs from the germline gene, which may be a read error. CDR3 loop: CASSSPTSGSSNEQYF. CDR3 in DNA: TGTGCCAGCAGCTCACCGACTAGCGGGAGCTCCAACGAGCAGTACTTC. This chain uses TRBV7-9 with TRBJ2-7, with TRBD2 matching 12 bases. CDR3 length equals 16 residues. Germline V gives CDR1 SEHNR, CDR2 FQNEAQ (reference sequence).

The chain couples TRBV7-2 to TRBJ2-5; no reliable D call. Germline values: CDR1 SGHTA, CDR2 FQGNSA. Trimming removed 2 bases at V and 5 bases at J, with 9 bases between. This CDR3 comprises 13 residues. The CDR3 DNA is TGTGCCAGCAGCTTATCCTCCGGTGAGACCCAGTACTTC. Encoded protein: CASSLSSGETQYF.

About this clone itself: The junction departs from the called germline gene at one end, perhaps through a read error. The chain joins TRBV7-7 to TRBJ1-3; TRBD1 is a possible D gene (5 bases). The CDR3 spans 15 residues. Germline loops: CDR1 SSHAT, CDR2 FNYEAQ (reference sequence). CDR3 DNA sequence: TGTGCTAGCAGCTTAGGGGCAGGGTCTGGAAACACCATATATTTT. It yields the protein CASSLGAGSGNTIYF.

The CDR3 region has the DNA TGTGCCAGTACCCGGACAGGGGGCTTTTCACCCCTCCACTTT. This encodes CASTRTGGFSPLHF. The rearrangement joins TRBV19 to TRBJ1-6; 11 bases fit TRBD1. The junction had 5 bases not matched to a gene; V was cut back by 7 bases and J by 9 bases. Per the germline V gene, CDR1 is LNHDA and CDR2 is SQIVND (reference sequence). The length of the CDR3 is 14 residues.

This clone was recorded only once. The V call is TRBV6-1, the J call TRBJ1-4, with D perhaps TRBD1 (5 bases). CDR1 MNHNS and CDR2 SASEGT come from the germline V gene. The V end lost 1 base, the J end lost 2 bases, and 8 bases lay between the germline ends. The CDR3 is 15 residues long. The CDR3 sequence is CASSEGGGTNEKLFF. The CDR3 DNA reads TGTGCCAGCAGTGAAGGGGGGGGGACTAATGAAAAACTGTTTTTT.

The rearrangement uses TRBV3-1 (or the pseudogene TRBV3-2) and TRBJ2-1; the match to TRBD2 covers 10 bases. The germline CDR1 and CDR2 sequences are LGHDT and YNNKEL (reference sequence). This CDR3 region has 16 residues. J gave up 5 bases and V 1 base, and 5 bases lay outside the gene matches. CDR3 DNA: TGTGCCAGCAGCCAAGTGTGGAGCGGGGGGGACAATGAGCAGTTCTTC. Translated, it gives CASSQVWSGGDNEQFF.

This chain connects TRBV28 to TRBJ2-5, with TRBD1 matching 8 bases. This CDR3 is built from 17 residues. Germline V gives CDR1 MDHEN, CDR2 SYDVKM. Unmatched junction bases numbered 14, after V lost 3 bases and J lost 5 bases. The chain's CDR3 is CASSFFGRGPRDETQYF. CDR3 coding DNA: TGTGCCAGCAGTTTCTTCGGCAGGGGGCCTCGTGACGAGACCCAGTACTTC.

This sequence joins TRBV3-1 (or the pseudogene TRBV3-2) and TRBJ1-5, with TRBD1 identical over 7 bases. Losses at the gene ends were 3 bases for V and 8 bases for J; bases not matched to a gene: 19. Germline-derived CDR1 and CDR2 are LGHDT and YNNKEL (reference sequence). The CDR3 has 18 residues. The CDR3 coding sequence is TGTGCCAGCAGCCAGAGGGAGTTTCAACAGGGGCGGCCTGAGCCCCAGCATTTT. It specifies CASSQREFQQGRPEPQHF.